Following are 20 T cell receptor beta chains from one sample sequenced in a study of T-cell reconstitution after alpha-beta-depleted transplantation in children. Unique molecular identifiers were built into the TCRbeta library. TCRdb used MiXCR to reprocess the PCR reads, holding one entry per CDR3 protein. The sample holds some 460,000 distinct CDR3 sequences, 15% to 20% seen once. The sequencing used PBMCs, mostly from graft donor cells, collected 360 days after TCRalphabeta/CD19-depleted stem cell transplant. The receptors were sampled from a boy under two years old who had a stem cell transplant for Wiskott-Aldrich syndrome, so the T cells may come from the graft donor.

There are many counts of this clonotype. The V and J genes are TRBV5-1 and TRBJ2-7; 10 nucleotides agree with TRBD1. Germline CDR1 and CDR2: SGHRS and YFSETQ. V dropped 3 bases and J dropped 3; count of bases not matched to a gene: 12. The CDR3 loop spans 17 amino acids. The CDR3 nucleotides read TGCGCCAGCAGCTCGTCCCTTTTGGGACAGGGGAACTACGAGCAGTACTTC. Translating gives CASSSSLLGQGNYEQYF.

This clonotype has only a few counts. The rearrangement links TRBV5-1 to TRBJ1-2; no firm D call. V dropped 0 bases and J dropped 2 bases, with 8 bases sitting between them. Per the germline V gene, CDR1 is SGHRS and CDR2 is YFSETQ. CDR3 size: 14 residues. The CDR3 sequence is CASSLGVYNYGYTF. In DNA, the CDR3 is TGCGCCAGCAGCTTGGGGGTTTACAACTATGGCTACACCTTC.

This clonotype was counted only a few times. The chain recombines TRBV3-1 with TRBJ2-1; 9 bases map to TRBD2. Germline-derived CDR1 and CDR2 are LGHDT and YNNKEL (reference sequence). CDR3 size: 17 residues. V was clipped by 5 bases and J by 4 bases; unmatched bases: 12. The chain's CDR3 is CASSYDTLAGIYNEQFF. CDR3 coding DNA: TGTGCCAGCAGCTACGACACCCTAGCGGGAATTTACAATGAGCAGTTCTTC.

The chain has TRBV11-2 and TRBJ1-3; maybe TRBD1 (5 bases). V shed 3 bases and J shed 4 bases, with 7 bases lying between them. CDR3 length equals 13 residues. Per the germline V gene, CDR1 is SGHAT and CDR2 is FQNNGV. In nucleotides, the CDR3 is TGTGCCAGCAGCTTCAACAGGGGAAACACCATATATTTT. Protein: CASSFNRGNTIYF.

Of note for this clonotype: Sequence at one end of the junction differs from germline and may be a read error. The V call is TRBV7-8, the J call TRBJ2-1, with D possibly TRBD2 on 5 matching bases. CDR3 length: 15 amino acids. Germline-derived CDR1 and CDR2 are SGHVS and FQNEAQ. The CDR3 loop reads CTSSLANGYYNEQFF. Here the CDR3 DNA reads TGTACCAGCAGCTTAGCGAACGGCTACTACAATGAGCAGTTCTTC. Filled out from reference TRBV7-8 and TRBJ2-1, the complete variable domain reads GAGVSQSPRYKVAKRGQDVALRCDPISGHVSLFWYQQALGQGPEFLTYFQNEAQLDKSGLPSDRFFAERPEGSVSTLKIQRTQQEDSAVYLCTSSLANGYYNEQFFGPGTRLTVL.

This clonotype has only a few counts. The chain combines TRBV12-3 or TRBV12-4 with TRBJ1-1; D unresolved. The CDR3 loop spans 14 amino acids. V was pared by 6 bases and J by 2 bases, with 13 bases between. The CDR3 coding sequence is TGTGCCAGCAGCCCACAGTCATTCAACACTGAAGCTTTCTTT. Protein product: CASSPQSFNTEAFF.

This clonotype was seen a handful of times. This CDR3 is CASSELGSGSNNEQFF. CDR3 DNA: TGTGCCAGCAGTGAATTGGGTAGCGGGAGCAACAATGAGCAGTTCTTC. This sequence joins TRBV25-1 and TRBJ2-1, with TRBD2 matching over 9 bases. The CDR3 sequence is 16 residues long. Per the germline V gene, CDR1 is MGHDK and CDR2 is SYGVNS. Trimming removed 1 base from V and 5 bases from J; junction bases left unmatched: 6. The variable domain in full, completed from reference TRBV25-1 and TRBJ2-1, reads EADIYQTPRYLVIGTGKKITLECSQTMGHDKMYWYQQDPGMELHLIHYSYGVNSTEKGDLSSESTVSRIRTEHFPLTLESARPSHTSQYLCASSELGSGSNNEQFFGPGTRLTVL.

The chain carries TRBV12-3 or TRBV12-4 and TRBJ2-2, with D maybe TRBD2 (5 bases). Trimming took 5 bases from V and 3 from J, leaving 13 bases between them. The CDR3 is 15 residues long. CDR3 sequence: CASSPNGLYTGELFF. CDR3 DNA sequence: TGTGCCAGCAGTCCGAACGGACTCTACACCGGGGAGCTGTTTTTT.

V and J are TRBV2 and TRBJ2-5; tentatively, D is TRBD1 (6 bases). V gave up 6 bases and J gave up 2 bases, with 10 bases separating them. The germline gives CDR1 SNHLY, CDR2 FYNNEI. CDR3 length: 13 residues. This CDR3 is CASRGHLQETQYF. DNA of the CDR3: TGTGCCAGCAGGGGACACCTTCAAGAGACCCAGTACTTC.

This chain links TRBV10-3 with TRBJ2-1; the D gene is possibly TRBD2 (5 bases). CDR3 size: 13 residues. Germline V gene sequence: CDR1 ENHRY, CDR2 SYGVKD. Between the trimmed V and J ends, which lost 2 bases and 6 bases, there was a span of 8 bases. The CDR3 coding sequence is TGTGCCATCAGTGAGCGGGGATTCAATGAGCAGTTCTTC. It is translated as CAISERGFNEQFF.

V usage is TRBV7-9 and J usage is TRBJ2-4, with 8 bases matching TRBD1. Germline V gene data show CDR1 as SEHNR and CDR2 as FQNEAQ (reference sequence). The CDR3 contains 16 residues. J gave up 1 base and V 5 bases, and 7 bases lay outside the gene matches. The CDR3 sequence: CASSPGDRGAKNIQYF. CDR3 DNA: TGTGCCAGCAGCCCAGGCGACAGGGGTGCCAAAAACATTCAGTACTTC.

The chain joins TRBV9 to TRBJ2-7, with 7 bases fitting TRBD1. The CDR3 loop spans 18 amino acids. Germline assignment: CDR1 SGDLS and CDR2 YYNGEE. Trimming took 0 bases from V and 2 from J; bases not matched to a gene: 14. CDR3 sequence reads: CASSVGEGGQQNTYEQYF. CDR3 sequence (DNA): TGTGCCAGCAGCGTAGGTGAAGGGGGACAGCAAAACACCTACGAGCAGTACTTC.

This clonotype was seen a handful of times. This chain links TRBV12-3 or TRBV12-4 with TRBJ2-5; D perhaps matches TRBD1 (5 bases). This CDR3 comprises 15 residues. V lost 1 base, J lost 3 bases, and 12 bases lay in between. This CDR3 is CASSLGQSVEETQYF. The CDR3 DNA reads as TGTGCCAGCAGTTTAGGACAGTCGGTTGAAGAGACCCAGTACTTC.

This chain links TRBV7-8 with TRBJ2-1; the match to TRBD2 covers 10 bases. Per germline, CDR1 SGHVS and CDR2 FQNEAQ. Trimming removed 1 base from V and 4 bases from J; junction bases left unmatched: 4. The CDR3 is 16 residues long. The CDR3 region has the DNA TGTGCCAGCAGCTTAGGAGGGACTAGCGTTTACAATGAGCAGTTCTTC. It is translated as CASSLGGTSVYNEQFF. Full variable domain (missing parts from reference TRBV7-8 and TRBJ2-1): GAGVSQSPRYKVAKRGQDVALRCDPISGHVSLFWYQQALGQGPEFLTYFQNEAQLDKSGLPSDRFFAERPEGSVSTLKIQRTQQEDSAVYLCASSLGGTSVYNEQFFGPGTRLTVL.

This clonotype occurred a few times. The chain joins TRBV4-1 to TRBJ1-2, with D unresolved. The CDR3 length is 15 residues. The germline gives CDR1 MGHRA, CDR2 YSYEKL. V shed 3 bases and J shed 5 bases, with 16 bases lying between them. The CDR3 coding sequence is TGCGCCAGCAGCCAGACCTCTCCATGGGCATATGGCTACACCTTC. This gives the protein CASSQTSPWAYGYTF.

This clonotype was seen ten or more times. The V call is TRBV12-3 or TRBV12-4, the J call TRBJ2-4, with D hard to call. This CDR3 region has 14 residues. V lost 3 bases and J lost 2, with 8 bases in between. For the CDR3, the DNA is TGTGCCAGCAGTTTTGGCAGGTCCAAAAACATTCAGTACTTC. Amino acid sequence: CASSFGRSKNIQYF.

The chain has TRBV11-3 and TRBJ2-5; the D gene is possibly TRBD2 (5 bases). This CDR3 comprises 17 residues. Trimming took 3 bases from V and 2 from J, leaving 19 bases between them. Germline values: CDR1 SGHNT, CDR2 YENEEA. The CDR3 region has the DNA TGTGCCAGCAGCTTGCGAGGCGGGTGGAGAGGGCAAGAGACCCAGTACTTC. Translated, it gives CASSLRGGWRGQETQYF.

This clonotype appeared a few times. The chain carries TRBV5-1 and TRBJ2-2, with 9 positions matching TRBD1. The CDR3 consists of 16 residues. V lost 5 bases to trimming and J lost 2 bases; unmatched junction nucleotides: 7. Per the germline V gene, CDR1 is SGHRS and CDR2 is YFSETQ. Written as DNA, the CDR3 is TGCGCCAGCAGTTTCCGACAGGGGGTTAACACCGGGGAGCTGTTTTTT. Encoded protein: CASSFRQGVNTGELFF. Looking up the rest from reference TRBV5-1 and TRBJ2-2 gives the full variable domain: KAGVTQTPRYLIKTRGQQVTLSCSPISGHRSVSWYQQTPGQGLQFLFEYFSETQRNKGNFPGRFSGRQFSNSRSEMNVSTLELGDSALYLCASSFRQGVNTGELFFGEGSRLTVL.

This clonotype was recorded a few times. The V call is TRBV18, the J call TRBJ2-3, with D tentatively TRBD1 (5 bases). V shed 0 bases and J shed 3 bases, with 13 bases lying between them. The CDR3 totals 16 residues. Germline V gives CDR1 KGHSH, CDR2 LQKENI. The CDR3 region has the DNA TGTGCCAGCTCACCACCCATAGGGGCCGGAACAGATACGCAGTATTTT. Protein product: CASSPPIGAGTDTQYF. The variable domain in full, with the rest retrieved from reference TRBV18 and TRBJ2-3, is NAGVMQNPRHLVRRRGQEARLRCSPMKGHSHVYWYRQLPEEGLKFMVYLQKENIIDESGMPKERFSAEFPKEGPSILRIQQVVRGDSAAYFCASSPPIGAGTDTQYFGPGTRLTVL.

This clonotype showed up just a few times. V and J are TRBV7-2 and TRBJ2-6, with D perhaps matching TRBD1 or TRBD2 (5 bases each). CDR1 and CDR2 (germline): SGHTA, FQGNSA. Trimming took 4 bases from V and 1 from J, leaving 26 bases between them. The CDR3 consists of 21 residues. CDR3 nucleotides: TGTGCCAGCAGCTCTTATCCTACCGGGACGGTCGGGAATTCTGGGGCCAACGTCCTGACTTTC. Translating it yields CASSSYPTGTVGNSGANVLTF.